This TCR beta chain was profiled in a study of CD8 T cells in ankylosing spondylitis. In regard to this clonotype: Its antigen is currently unknown.

General study points: Existing reports had already noted some motif variants in reactive arthritis synovial fluid and blood. Several highly homologous variants formed a TCR beta motif that appeared characteristic of ankylosing spondylitis blood.

With molecular barcodes, quantitative 5'-RACE was used to make the TCR beta libraries. TCRdb reprocessed the 5' RACE reads via MiXCR and lists one record per CDR3 protein. This table has about 390,000 distinct CDR3 sequences, about a fifth appearing once. V lost 5 bases and J lost 3, with 17 bases in between. Germline V gene lookup returns CDR1 LNHNV and CDR2 YYDKDF (reference sequence). The CDR3 spans 15 residues. This receptor was obtained from a male donor with ankylosing spondylitis. The sample taken for sequencing was blood, either unsorted or a sorted T cell fraction (not recorded which). The chain recombines TRBV15 with TRBJ2-7, with D hard to call. Here the CDR3 DNA reads TGTGCCACCAGCCCCCGCCTTTGGGCCCTCTACGAGCAGTACTTC. Translated, it gives CATSPRLWALYEQYF.